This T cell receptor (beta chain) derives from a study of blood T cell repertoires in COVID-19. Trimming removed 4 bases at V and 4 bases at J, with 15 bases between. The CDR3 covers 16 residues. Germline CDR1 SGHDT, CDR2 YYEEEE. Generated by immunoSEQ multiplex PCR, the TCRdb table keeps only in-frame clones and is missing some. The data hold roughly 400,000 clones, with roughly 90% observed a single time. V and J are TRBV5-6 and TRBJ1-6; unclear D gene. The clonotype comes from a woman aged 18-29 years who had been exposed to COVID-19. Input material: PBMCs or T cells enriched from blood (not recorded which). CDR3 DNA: TGTGCCAGCAGCGATGGCGGCACCTCGTATAATTCACCCCTCCACTTT. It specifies CASSDGGTSYNSPLHF.